This is a list of T cell receptor beta chains from one sample in a study of shared clonotypes between healthy human individuals. Sequencing used immunoSEQ multiplex PCR; TCRdb keeps in-frame clones, though not all of them. The profile shows about 2.1 million clones, about 93% of them singletons. Sequenced input: naive CD8+ T cells from PBMCs. The source is a young man in good health. Some clones in this sample may be carry-over from other donors' samples. CDR3s include the opening cysteine and the closing phenylalanine or tryptophan. The order of the fields is clone size, J gene, V gene, D gene, CDR3 DNA, CDR3 protein. A D gene is named only where the DNA matches it firmly. Not every row has a clone size; where given, it reads once, few, many or a size class.

NA TRBJ2-7 TRBV11-2 TRBD1 TGTGCCAGCAGCTTATACGGATGGGACAGGGGGCACGAGCAGTACTTC CASSLYGWDRGHEQYF
once TRBJ2-1 TRBV7-9 TRBD2 TGTGCCAGCAGCTTAGTGTCTAGCGGGAGGGGTGAGCAGTTCTTC CASSLVSSGRGEQFF
NA TRBJ1-1 TRBV7-3 NA TGTGCCAGCAGCTTAAAGGTGGGGAACACTGAAGCTTTCTTT CASSLKVGNTEAFF
NA TRBJ2-7 TRBV5-1 NA TGCGCCAGCAGCCCTACGCGGGGTACGTACGAGCAGTACTTC CASSPTRGTYEQYF
NA TRBJ1-1 TRBV19 NA TGTGCCAGTAGTATGGGGAGAGGGACCACTGAAGCTTTCTTT CASSMGRGTTEAFF
NA TRBJ2-1 TRBV13 NA TGTGCCAGCACCCGACGCGGACACTCCTACAATGAGCAGTTCTTC CASTRRGHSYNEQFF
NA TRBJ2-7 TRBV25-1 TRBD1 TGTGCCAGCAGCAGACAGGGGACAGGGAACGAGCAGTACTTC CASSRQGTGNEQYF
NA TRBJ2-2 TRBV27 NA TGTGCCAGCAGCCTGTGGGGGGCGCAAGGGGAGCTGTTTTTT CASSLWGAQGELFF
NA TRBJ2-7 TRBV27 NA TGTGCCAGCAGTTTATCGCAGGGCCCCTACGGGGAGCAGTACTTC CASSLSQGPYGEQYF
once TRBJ1-4 TRBV28 NA TGTGCCAGCAGATACGGGCCTCTCCGGGGTGAAAAACTGTTTTTT CASRYGPLRGEKLFF
NA TRBJ2-7 TRBV27 NA TGTGCCAGCAGTCCGCAGGGAATTTACGAGCAGTACTTC CASSPQGIYEQYF
NA TRBJ1-1 TRBV14 NA TGTGCCAGCAGCCAAGATCAGCGACAGGAAGCTTTCTTT CASSQDQRQEAFF
NA TRBJ2-7 TRBV29-1 NA TGCAGCGTTAGAACATTACAAGGAGGAGGTATCGAGCCCTACCAGCAGTACTTC CSVRTLQGGGIEPYQQYF
NA TRBJ2-7 TRBV5-4 TRBD2 TGTGCCAGCAGCCCGGGGGGGCGGACACCTACCTACGAGCAGTACTTC CASSPGGRTPTYEQYF
NA TRBJ2-5 TRBV19 NA TGTGCCAGTAGTATAGTTACATGGGAGACCCAGTACTTC CASSIVTWETQYF
once TRBJ2-7 TRBV19 NA TGTGCCAGTAGTATTTTCGACAGCTCCTACGAGCAGTACTTC CASSIFDSSYEQYF
NA TRBJ2-2 TRBV21-1 NA TGTGCCAGCCTTATCCGCAGGGGGACTCTTGCCTGGGAGCTGTTTTTT CASLIRRGTLAWELFF
NA TRBJ1-1 TRBV27 NA TGTGCCAGCAGTCCCAGGGCCGTTTCCCCAGGTTCGACTGAAGCTTTCTTT CASSPRAVSPGSTEAFF
NA TRBJ2-7 TRBV7-9 TRBD1 TGTGCCAGCAGCTTATCGGGACAGGGCCACGAGCAGTACTTC CASSLSGQGHEQYF
NA TRBJ2-7 TRBV28 NA TGTGCCAGCAGCGGGACGGACGCCTACGAGCAGTACTTC CASSGTDAYEQYF
NA TRBJ2-3 TRBV5-1 NA TGCGCCAGCAGCTTCCAGCTGGATACGCAGTATTTT CASSFQLDTQYF
few TRBJ1-1 TRBV6-1 NA TGTGCCAGCAGTGACACCGCCGGGGCCCCTGAAGCTTTCTTT CASSDTAGAPEAFF
NA TRBJ2-5 TRBV6-5 NA TGTGCCAGCAGACAACCGCCCGAGACCCAGTACTTC CASRQPPETQYF
NA TRBJ1-2 TRBV15 TRBD1 TGTGCCACCAGCACCGAGGGACAGGGGTTTGGCTACACCTTC CATSTEGQGFGYTF
few TRBJ1-5 TRBV27 NA TGTGCCAGCCGAGGCGTAAGCAATCAGCCCCAGCATTTT CASRGVSNQPQHF
NA TRBJ2-1 TRBV27 NA TGTGCCAGCAGTGCCAGGTGGAGGGCGGGCAATGAGCAGTTCTTC CASSARWRAGNEQFF
NA TRBJ2-7 TRBV28 NA TGTGCCAGCAGTTTCCTACGGGAAATTGGCGAGCAGTACTTC CASSFLREIGEQYF
NA TRBJ2-1 TRBV15 NA TGTGCCACCAGCGCGAGCGTTTCTGGCTACAATGAGCAGTTCTTC CATSASVSGYNEQFF
NA TRBJ2-2 TRBV4-1 NA TGCGCCAGCAGCCAAAATCGGAGGGGGCCGAACACCGGGGAGCTGTTTTTT CASSQNRRGPNTGELFF
NA TRBJ1-2 TRBV9 NA TGTGCCAGCAGCATTTCAGGGAGCAGCTATGGCTACACCTTC CASSISGSSYGYTF